The 25 T cell receptor beta chains reported below all come from one sample, sequenced in a study of T cell responses to AZD1222 COVID-19 vaccine. Profiling relied on immunoSEQ multiplex PCR, and the TCRdb table lists in-frame clones only, not all of them. The sample lists 110,000 to 150,000 clones; around 89% were seen once. The starting material was peripheral blood, obtained on day 0 of AZD1222 vaccination. The receptors here all came from an adult in good health.

The gene calls are TRBV7-9 and TRBJ1-1; D gene ambiguous. The germline CDR1 and CDR2 sequences are SEHNR and FQNEAQ (reference sequence). V lost 5 bases and J lost 5, with 18 bases in between. The CDR3 consists of 15 residues. The CDR3 sequence: CASSDLGVRPTEAFF. The CDR3 bases are TGTGCCAGCAGCGATCTTGGGGTCCGGCCAACTGAAGCTTTCTTT.

V is TRBV5-1 and J is TRBJ2-2; D is perhaps TRBD1 (5 bases). The germline V and J ends were trimmed by 2 bases and 5 bases, with 7 bases remaining between them. The CDR3 has 13 residues. Germline V gene data show CDR1 as SGHRS and CDR2 as YFSETQ. The CDR3 DNA follows: TGCGCCAGCAGCTTCCAGGGTACCGGGGAGCTGTTTTTT. This gives the protein CASSFQGTGELFF.

CDR3 DNA: TGTGCCAGCAGCTCATGGACTGCGGGGGAGGGCACAGATACGCAGTATTTT. This translates into CASSSWTAGEGTDTQYF. V gene TRBV7-9 combines with J gene TRBJ2-3, with 7 bases lining up with TRBD2. Trimming took 4 bases from V and 1 from J; bases not matched to a gene: 11. Germline lookup yields CDR1 SEHNR and CDR2 FQNEAQ (reference sequence). The CDR3 consists of 17 residues.

The chain couples TRBV27 to TRBJ2-7, with a weak D call TRBD2 (6 bases). Germline V CDR1 and CDR2: MNHEY, SMNVEV (reference sequence). V was trimmed by 5 bases and J by 3 bases, leaving 14 bases between them. This CDR3 contains 14 residues. CDR3 in DNA: TGTGCCAGCAGTCCCGCGGGGTTTATCTACGAGCAGTACTTC. This codes for CASSPAGFIYEQYF.

This chain connects TRBV6-5 to TRBJ1-5, with a tentative D call TRBD1 (5 bases). Germline V lookup: CDR1 MNHEY, CDR2 SVGAGI. V lost 6 bases and J 5 bases, leaving 8 bases between the germline ends. The CDR3 sequence is 12 residues long. CDR3 in amino acids: CASSAGYQPQHF. In DNA, the CDR3 is TGTGCCAGCAGCGCAGGGTATCAGCCCCAGCATTTT.

The rearrangement joins TRBV4-1 to TRBJ1-2; 8 nucleotides match TRBD1. The CDR3 is 13 amino acids. Germline CDR1 MGHRA, CDR2 YSYEKL. The V segment lost 3 bases and the J segment 12 bases; nucleotides outside the gene matches: 9. The CDR3 DNA sequence: TGCGCCAGCAGCCATAGGACAGGGATAGGGGACACCTTC. It yields the protein CASSHRTGIGDTF.

The chain joins TRBV6-4 to TRBJ1-2, with no clear D. Germline V gene lookup returns CDR1 MRHNA and CDR2 SNTAGT. This CDR3 region has 14 residues. Trimming cost V 6 bases and J 7 bases, with 18 bases left between them. CDR3 coding DNA: TGTGCCAGCAGGCCCGGCCCTTTAACTAGTGGCTACACCTTC. It codes for CASRPGPLTSGYTF.

This sequence joins TRBV7-3 and TRBJ2-7; the D gene is possibly TRBD2 (6 bases). Germline CDR1 is SGHTA and CDR2 is FQGTGA. This CDR3 spans 16 amino acids. V was shortened by 2 bases and J by 2 bases, with 16 bases between the two germline ends. CDR3: CASSLLSGTGAYEQYF. The CDR3 DNA sequence: TGTGCCAGCAGCTTACTCTCCGGGACGGGAGCCTACGAGCAGTACTTC.

The V call is TRBV3-1 (or the pseudogene TRBV3-2), the J call TRBJ1-2, with D possibly TRBD1 on 6 matching bases. The CDR3 has 13 residues. Trimming left V 1 base short and J 8 bases short, with 11 bases between. Germline CDR1 and CDR2: LGHDT and YNNKEL (reference sequence). The CDR3 DNA sequence: TGTGCCAGCAGCCAAGGACAGGTCGGCGGCTACACCTTC. Amino acid sequence: CASSQGQVGGYTF.

This chain connects TRBV18 to TRBJ2-7; no clear D gene. Germline CDR1 KGHSH, CDR2 LQKENI. Trimming removed 4 bases from V and 4 bases from J, with 17 bases in between. The CDR3 contains 15 residues. This chain's CDR3 is CASSRPDIRKYEQYF. In DNA, the CDR3 is TGTGCCAGCTCACGCCCGGATATTCGGAAATACGAGCAGTACTTC.

This clone has more than one count but fewer than ten. V usage is TRBV2 and J usage is TRBJ2-2; D remains ambiguous. This CDR3 has 14 residues. Trimming removed 7 bases at V and 6 bases at J, with 15 bases between. CDR1 SNHLY and CDR2 FYNNEI come from the germline V gene. The CDR3: CASIRRETAGELFF. CDR3 sequence (DNA): TGTGCCAGCATACGTAGGGAAACGGCCGGGGAGCTGTTTTTT.

The V and J genes are TRBV6-5 and TRBJ1-4; D remains ambiguous. V shed 5 bases and J shed 11 bases, with 18 bases lying between them. CDR3 length: 14 residues. Germline assignment: CDR1 MNHEY and CDR2 SVGAGI. The CDR3 reads CASSIIPLGEKLFF. CDR3 DNA: TGTGCCAGCAGTATTATACCGCTTGGTGAGAAACTGTTTTTT.

This clone was recorded a few times. The rearrangement joins TRBV29-1 to TRBJ2-2; 8 nucleotides agree with TRBD2. After removal of 7 bases from V and 5 bases from J, the junction contained 12 bases not matched to a gene. This CDR3 is 15 amino acids long. Germline-derived CDR1 and CDR2 are SQVTM and ANQGSEA. The CDR3 DNA sequence: TGCAGCGCCGGGGGGGTAGCGGTTGGGACCGGGGAGCTGTTTTTT. Translation gives CSAGGVAVGTGELFF.

This rearrangement joins TRBV27 to TRBJ1-5; 7 nucleotides agree with TRBD1. CDR1 is MNHEY and CDR2 is SMNVEV in the germline V gene (reference sequence). The junction had 14 bases not matched to a gene; V was cut back by 5 bases and J by 10 bases. The CDR3 totals 15 residues. As DNA, the CDR3 is TGTGCCAGCAGTGAAGGGCCGACAGGGTTACGTCCCCAGCATTTT. This codes for CASSEGPTGLRPQHF.

Only a few counts were recorded for this clone. The chain employs TRBV10-3 and TRBJ2-1; 8 nucleotides line up with TRBD2. The CDR3 totals 20 residues. CDR1 and CDR2 (germline): ENHRY, SYGVKD. V trimming: 9 bases; J trimming: 1 base; junction bases outside the gene matches: 23. The CDR3 nucleotides read TGTGCCATTGGTCGAGGGCGGGCTAGCGGGTACCAAGCATCCTACAATGAGCAGTTCTTC. This gives the protein CAIGRGRASGYQASYNEQFF.

The V gene is TRBV6-4, the J gene TRBJ2-1, with 7 bases that match TRBD1. The CDR3 sequence is 14 residues long. The V gene end was trimmed by 4 bases and the J gene end by 2 bases; junction bases not matched to a gene: 2. CDR1 is MRHNA, CDR2 SNTAGT, per germline. The CDR3 here is CASSVTGTYNEQFF. Here the CDR3 DNA reads TGTGCCAGCAGTGTGACAGGGACCTACAATGAGCAGTTCTTC.

There are a few counts of this clone. Other DNA sequences in this sample translate to the same CDR3. The V and J genes are TRBV6-5 and TRBJ1-2; 8 nucleotides align to TRBD1. V lost 5 bases, J lost 2 bases, and 4 bases stayed unmatched. From germline, CDR1 is MNHEY and CDR2 SVGAGI. The CDR3 runs 14 residues. The CDR3 here is CASSTGTGNYGYTF. The CDR3 nucleotides are TGTGCCAGCAGTACCGGGACAGGCAACTATGGCTACACCTTC.

The V call is TRBV6-5, the J call TRBJ2-3; no clear D gene. The CDR3 spans 10 residues. The V and J ends lost 10 bases and 2 bases respectively, with 4 bases between them. From germline, CDR1 is MNHEY and CDR2 SVGAGI. The DNA of the CDR3 is TGTGCCATTGACACAGATACGCAGTATTTT. This translates into CAIDTDTQYF.

The J gene is TRBJ1-1, the V gene TRBV10-3; the D is unclear. Germline CDR1 is ENHRY and CDR2 is SYGVKD. The CDR3 is 16 amino acids. V was trimmed by 0 bases and J by 4 bases, leaving 15 bases between them. The CDR3 here is CAISESGNHGGTEAFF. CDR3 nucleotides: TGTGCCATCAGTGAGTCCGGGAACCATGGTGGCACTGAAGCTTTCTTT.

V gene TRBV28 combines with J gene TRBJ1-1; D gene unclear. Trimming removed 0 bases at V and 11 bases at J, with 13 bases between. Germline V gives CDR1 MDHEN, CDR2 SYDVKM. This CDR3 spans 13 amino acids. The CDR3: CASSLWAEEKAFF. The CDR3 DNA reads TGTGCCAGCAGTTTATGGGCCGAGGAAAAGGCTTTCTTT.

The genes are TRBV4-1 and TRBJ2-5; perhaps TRBD1 as D (5 bases). Germline-derived CDR1 and CDR2 are MGHRA and YSYEKL. Between the trimmed V and J ends, which lost 1 base and 5 bases, there was a span of 8 bases. CDR3 length: 13 amino acids. This chain's CDR3 is CASSQGGWETQYF. For the CDR3, the DNA is TGCGCCAGCAGCCAAGGGGGCTGGGAGACCCAGTACTTC.

J is TRBJ1-4 and V is TRBV7-9; no definite D call. The V and J ends lost 1 base and 4 bases respectively, with 4 bases between them. The CDR3 is 13 amino acids. Germline lookup yields CDR1 SEHNR and CDR2 FQNEAQ (reference sequence). This chain's CDR3 is CASSLGVNEKLFF. CDR3 DNA sequence: TGTGCCAGCAGCTTAGGGGTTAATGAAAAACTGTTTTTT.

The gene calls are TRBV12-3 or TRBV12-4 and TRBJ2-1; no clear D. Trimming shortened V by 3 bases and J by 10 bases, and 4 bases separated the two germline ends. This CDR3 has 10 amino acids. The CDR3 reads CASSFKEQFF. The CDR3 DNA sequence: TGTGCCAGCAGTTTTAAAGAGCAGTTCTTC.

V is TRBV19 and J is TRBJ2-5; D gene ambiguous. Deletions cut 4 bases from V and 2 bases from J, with 8 bases between. The CDR3 contains 13 residues. CDR1 LNHDA and CDR2 SQIVND come from the germline V gene (reference sequence). The DNA of the CDR3 is TGTGCCAGTAGTACCAGCGTACAAGAGACCCAGTACTTC. Its translation: CASSTSVQETQYF.

V and J are TRBV5-1 and TRBJ1-1; 9 nucleotides match TRBD1. V was pared by 5 bases and J by 2 bases, with 16 bases of the junction left unmatched. The CDR3 runs 18 residues. Germline loops: CDR1 SGHRS, CDR2 YFSETQ. CDR3 region: CASRQRAWGQGINTEAFF. The CDR3 nucleotides read TGCGCCAGCAGGCAAAGGGCATGGGGACAGGGTATAAACACTGAAGCTTTCTTT.